This T cell receptor (beta chain) was identified in a study of blood T cell repertoires in COVID-19. Study background: The origin of the acute and convalescent COVID-19 samples was the United States, Italy and Spain. T cells, B-cell-depleted T cells, or PBMCs supplied cDNA or gDNA.

Libraries were prepared by immunoSEQ multiplex PCR; TCRdb keeps only in-frame clonotypes and omits some of them. The sample lists approximately 480,000 clones, roughly 90% occurring once. Participant-given clinical history determined each cohort assignment. Germline V lookup: CDR1 SGHRS, CDR2 YFSETQ. The J segment lost 15 bases and the V segment lost 4 bases, leaving 9 bases of the junction unmatched. The CDR3 loop spans 13 amino acids. The chain couples TRBV5-1 to TRBJ1-6, with 8 nucleotides matching TRBD1. Specimen: PBMCs or T cells enriched from blood (not recorded which). This TCR was sampled from a woman aged 18-30 years who had recovered from COVID-19. CDR3 in DNA: TGCGCCAGCAGCGTGGAATTACAGGGGGGCCTCCACTTT. It codes for CASSVELQGGLHF.